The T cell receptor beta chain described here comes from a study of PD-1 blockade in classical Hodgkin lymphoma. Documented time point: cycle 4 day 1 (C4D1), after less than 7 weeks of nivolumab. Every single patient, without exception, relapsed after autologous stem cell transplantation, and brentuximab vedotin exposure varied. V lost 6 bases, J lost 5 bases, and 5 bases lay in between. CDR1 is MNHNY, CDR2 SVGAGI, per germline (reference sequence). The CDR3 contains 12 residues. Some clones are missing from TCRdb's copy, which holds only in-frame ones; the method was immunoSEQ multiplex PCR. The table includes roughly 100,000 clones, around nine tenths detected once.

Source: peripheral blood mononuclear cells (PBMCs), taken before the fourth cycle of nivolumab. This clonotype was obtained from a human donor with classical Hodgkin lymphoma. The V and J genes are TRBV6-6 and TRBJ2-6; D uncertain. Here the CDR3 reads CASRERANVLTF. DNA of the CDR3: TGTGCCAGCAGGGAAAGGGCCAACGTCCTGACTTTC.